Each of the 7 T cell receptor beta chains below was sequenced from the same sample in a study of vaccination effects on CD4 cells after COVID-19. Antigen-specific CD4+ T cells expanded by the ViraFEST assay with viral peptide pools were then sequenced. It was after approximately 11 days of culture that CD4+ T cells were isolated. People in the vaccine group had not been infected with SARS-CoV-2 before, and their nucleocapsid antibodies were negative. The antigens of these receptors remain unknown. TCRdb's table, derived via immunoSEQ multiplex PCR, lists solely in-frame clones and lacks some. The sample comprises 50,000 or so clones, just under 80% of which are singletons, and approximately 6% rests with the top ten. The sample here was CD4+ T cells from PBMCs cultured with HCoV-OC43 spike peptides, taken before COVID-19 vaccination. Subset denoted: HCoV-OC43 spike overlapping peptide pool stimulation. These receptors were taken from a human donor who received a COVID-19 vaccine.

V gene TRBV11-3 combines with J gene TRBJ2-3; weak D call: TRBD2 (6 bases). The CDR3 runs to 18 residues. Germline CDR1 reads SGHNT; CDR2 reads YENEEA. Deletions cut 8 bases from V and 2 bases from J, with 26 bases between. CDR3 sequence reads: CASPTMALANASTDTQYF. The CDR3 coding sequence is TGTGCCAGCCCAACCATGGCGCTAGCGAATGCATCCACAGATACGCAGTATTTT.

V usage is TRBV4-2 and J usage is TRBJ1-2; TRBD1 matches 7 bases. The V gene end was trimmed by 0 bases and the J gene end by 1 base; junction bases not matched to a gene: 2. CDR1 and CDR2 (germline): LGHNA, YNFKEQ. This CDR3 has 15 amino acids. The CDR3 loop reads CASSQETGLNYGYTF. CDR3 DNA: TGTGCCAGCAGCCAAGAGACAGGGCTTAACTATGGCTACACCTTC.

V is TRBV5-5 and J is TRBJ1-5; D remains unclear. This CDR3 region has 15 residues. Germline assignment: CDR1 SGHKS and CDR2 YYEKEE (reference sequence). Trimming shortened V by 1 base and J by 0 bases, and 8 bases separated the two germline ends. The CDR3 here is CASSLRQYSNQPQHF. In DNA form, the CDR3 reads TGTGCCAGCAGCTTGCGACAATATAGCAATCAGCCCCAGCATTTT.

This clone was seen only a few times. The rearrangement links TRBV5-1 to TRBJ1-6; the match to TRBD1 covers 7 bases. Trimming at V came to 5 bases and at J to 10 bases, leaving 6 bases not matched to a gene. Germline CDR1 reads SGHRS; CDR2 reads YFSETQ. The length of the CDR3 is 13 residues. CDR3 amino acids: CASREDRPSPLHF. The CDR3 DNA sequence: TGCGCCAGCAGGGAGGACAGGCCGTCACCCCTCCACTTT.

This chain connects TRBV7-2 to TRBJ2-7, with TRBD1 identical over 10 bases. CDR1 and CDR2 (germline): SGHTA, FQGNSA. V trimming: 5 bases; J trimming: 4 bases; junction bases outside the gene matches: 2. The CDR3 has 13 amino acids. The CDR3 spells CASSRQGAYEQYV. CDR3 DNA: TGTGCCAGCAGCCGACAGGGGGCATACGAGCAGTACGTC.

This chain links TRBV4-3 with TRBJ1-2, with D possibly TRBD1 on 6 matching bases. The V end lost 0 bases, the J end lost 0 bases, and 8 bases lay between the germline ends. The CDR3 extends over 15 amino acids. Germline loops: CDR1 LGHNA, CDR2 YSLEER. The CDR3 nucleotides are TGCGCCAGCAGCCAAGAGGGGACACCTAACTATGGCTACACCTTC. Amino acids: CASSQEGTPNYGYTF.

This chain joins TRBV10-1 and TRBJ2-1, with TRBD2 identical over 7 bases. V lost 10 bases to trimming and J lost 5 bases; unmatched junction nucleotides: 17. The germline V gene encodes CDR1 WNHNN and CDR2 SYGVQD (reference sequence). This CDR3 contains 16 residues. The CDR3 sequence is CATPSPEAGVNNEQFF. The CDR3 coding sequence is TGCGCCACCCCCTCCCCCGAGGCGGGGGTGAACAATGAGCAGTTCTTC.